These T cell receptor beta chains were read from a single sample in a study of beta chain features in type 1 diabetes. Using immunoSEQ multiplex PCR, the repertoire was profiled, and TCRdb retains in-frame clones only, with some absent. The sample comprises roughly 150,000 clones, approximately 10% of which are singletons, and around 0.7% rests with the top ten. The sequencing sample was made of central memory CD4+ T cells from blood. The receptors were sampled from a woman in her twenties or thirties with type 1 diabetes. Each CDR3 is given with its conserved first and last residue. The D gene is left open where the match is weak. Some rows have no size entry. The others give once, few or many, or a class for an expanded clone.

j_call: TRBJ2-1; clone_size: -; v_call: TRBV19; d_call: TRBD1; cdr3_aa: CATTRLRSGTDSYNEQFF; cdr3_nt: TGTGCCACTACACGTCTAAGATCCGGGACAGATTCCTACAATGAGCAGTTCTTC
j_call: TRBJ1-1; clone_size: -; v_call: TRBV30; d_call: TRBD1; cdr3_aa: CAWSVPWTGTNTEAFF; cdr3_nt: TGTGCCTGGAGTGTACCGTGGACAGGGACGAACACTGAAGCTTTCTTT
j_call: TRBJ1-3; clone_size: -; v_call: TRBV14; d_call: -; cdr3_aa: CASSQGLVSRTDSGNTIYF; cdr3_nt: TGTGCCAGCAGCCAAGGCTTAGTAAGCAGGACAGACTCTGGAAACACCATATATTTT
j_call: TRBJ2-7; clone_size: once; v_call: TRBV28; d_call: TRBD1; cdr3_aa: CASRGQGGRTLYEQYF; cdr3_nt: TGTGCCAGCAGGGGACAGGGGGGGCGGACACTCTACGAGCAGTACTTC
j_call: TRBJ2-3; clone_size: few; v_call: TRBV25-1; d_call: TRBD2; cdr3_aa: CASSEYIAGAGDTQYF; cdr3_nt: TGTGCCAGCAGTGAATATATTGCGGGAGCGGGGGATACGCAGTATTTT
j_call: TRBJ1-5; clone_size: few; v_call: TRBV6-5; d_call: TRBD1; cdr3_aa: CASRDRRNQPQHF; cdr3_nt: TGTGCCAGCCGGGACAGAAGGAATCAGCCCCAGCATTTT
j_call: TRBJ1-2; clone_size: -; v_call: TRBV4-1; d_call: -; cdr3_aa: CASSQPALGQANYGYTF; cdr3_nt: TGCGCCAGCAGCCAACCAGCCTTGGGACAAGCTAACTATGGCTACACCTTC
j_call: TRBJ2-7; clone_size: -; v_call: TRBV14; d_call: -; cdr3_aa: CASSQDWARAYEQYF; cdr3_nt: TGTGCCAGCAGCCAAGACTGGGCGCGGGCCTACGAGCAGTACTTC
j_call: TRBJ2-7; clone_size: few; v_call: TRBV30; d_call: TRBD2; cdr3_aa: CAWRPSGIAYEQYF; cdr3_nt: TGTGCCTGGAGACCTAGCGGGATCGCTTACGAGCAGTACTTC
j_call: TRBJ2-4; clone_size: few; v_call: TRBV19; d_call: -; cdr3_aa: CASSIRDTENIQYF; cdr3_nt: TGTGCCAGTAGTATCCGGGACACAGAAAACATTCAGTACTTC
j_call: TRBJ2-5; clone_size: few; v_call: TRBV19; d_call: TRBD1; cdr3_aa: CASRGTGETQYF; cdr3_nt: TGTGCCAGTAGAGGGACAGGGGAGACCCAGTACTTC
j_call: TRBJ2-3; clone_size: few; v_call: TRBV2; d_call: TRBD2; cdr3_aa: CASTQGTSGSWGDTQYF; cdr3_nt: TGTGCCAGCACTCAAGGGACTAGCGGGAGTTGGGGAGATACGCAGTATTTT
j_call: TRBJ2-5; clone_size: -; v_call: TRBV5-1; d_call: TRBD2; cdr3_aa: CASSAASGVPGTQYF; cdr3_nt: TGCGCCAGCAGCGCTGCTAGCGGGGTACCGGGGACCCAGTACTTC
j_call: TRBJ2-1; clone_size: few; v_call: TRBV5-1; d_call: -; cdr3_aa: CASSLAVRAQNEQFF; cdr3_nt: TGCGCCAGCAGCTTGGCAGTGAGGGCTCAAAATGAGCAGTTCTTC
j_call: TRBJ2-3; clone_size: -; v_call: TRBV7-2; d_call: -; cdr3_aa: CASSPGQLTDTQYF; cdr3_nt: TGTGCCAGCAGCCCCGGACAACTCACAGATACGCAGTATTTT